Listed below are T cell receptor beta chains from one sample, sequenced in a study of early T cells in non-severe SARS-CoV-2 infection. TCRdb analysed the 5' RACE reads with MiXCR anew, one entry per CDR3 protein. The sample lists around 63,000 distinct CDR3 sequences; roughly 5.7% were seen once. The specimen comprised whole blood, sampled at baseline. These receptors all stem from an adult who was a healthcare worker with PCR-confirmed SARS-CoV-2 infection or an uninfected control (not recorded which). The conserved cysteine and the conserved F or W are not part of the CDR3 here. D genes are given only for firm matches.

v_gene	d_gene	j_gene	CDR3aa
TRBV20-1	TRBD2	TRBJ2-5	SAKAGVQETQY
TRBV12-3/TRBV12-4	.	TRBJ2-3	ASSLASTDTQY
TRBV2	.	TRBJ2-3	ASSETWSADTQY
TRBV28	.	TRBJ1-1	ASSPGMSEAF
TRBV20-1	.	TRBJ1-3	SAQPGNTIY
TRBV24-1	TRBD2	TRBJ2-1	ATSDSSGLAGNEQF
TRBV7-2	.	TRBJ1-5	ASSLPGQLNQPQH
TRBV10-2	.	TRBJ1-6	ASSDRGDSPLH
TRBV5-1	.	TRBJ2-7	ASSSERAPYYEQY
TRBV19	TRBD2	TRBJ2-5	ASSMRVAGVSQETQY
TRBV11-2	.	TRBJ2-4	ASSEEGLAKNIQY
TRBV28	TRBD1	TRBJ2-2	ASSPTGFTGELF
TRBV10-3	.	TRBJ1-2	AISESGRRSSYT
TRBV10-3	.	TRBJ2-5	ATRVRDLREETQY
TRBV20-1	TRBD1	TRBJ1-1	SAVTGLYTEAF
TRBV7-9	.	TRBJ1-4	ASSLQATNEKLF